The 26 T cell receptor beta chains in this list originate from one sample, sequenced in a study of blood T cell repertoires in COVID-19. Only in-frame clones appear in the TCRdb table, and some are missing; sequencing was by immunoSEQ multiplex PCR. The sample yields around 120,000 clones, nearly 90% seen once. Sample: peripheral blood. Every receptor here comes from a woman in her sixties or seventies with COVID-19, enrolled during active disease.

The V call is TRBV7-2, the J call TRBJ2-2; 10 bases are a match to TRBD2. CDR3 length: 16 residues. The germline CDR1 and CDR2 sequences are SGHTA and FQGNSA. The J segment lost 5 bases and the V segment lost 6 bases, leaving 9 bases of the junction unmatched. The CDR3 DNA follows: TGTGCCAGCAGTTTTAGCGGGGGGCCACGAACCGGGGAGCTGTTTTTT. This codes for CASSFSGGPRTGELFF.

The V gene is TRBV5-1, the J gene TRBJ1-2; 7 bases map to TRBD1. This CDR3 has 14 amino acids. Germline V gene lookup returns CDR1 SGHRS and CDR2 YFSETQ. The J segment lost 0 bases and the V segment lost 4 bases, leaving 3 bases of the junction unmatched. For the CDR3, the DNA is TGCGCCAGCAGCGCCGGGACAGCTAACTATGGCTACACCTTC. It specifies CASSAGTANYGYTF.

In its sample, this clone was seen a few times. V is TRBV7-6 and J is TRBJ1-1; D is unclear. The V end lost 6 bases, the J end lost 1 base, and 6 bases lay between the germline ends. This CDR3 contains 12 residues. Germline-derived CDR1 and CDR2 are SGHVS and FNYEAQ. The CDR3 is CASSGRNTEAFF. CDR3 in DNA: TGTGCCAGCAGTGGGAGGAACACTGAAGCTTTCTTT.

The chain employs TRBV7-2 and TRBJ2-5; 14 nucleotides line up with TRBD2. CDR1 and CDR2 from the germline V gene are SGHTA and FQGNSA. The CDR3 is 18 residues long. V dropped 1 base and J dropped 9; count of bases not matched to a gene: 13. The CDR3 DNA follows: TGTGCCAGCAGCTTAGTTCCCCCGACTAGCGGGGGGGCCCGGCCCCAGTACTTC. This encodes CASSLVPPTSGGARPQYF. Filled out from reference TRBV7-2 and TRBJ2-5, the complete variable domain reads GAGVSQSPSNKVTEKGKDVELRCDPISGHTALYWYRQSLGQGLEFLIYFQGNSAPDKSGLPSDRFSAERTGGSVSTLTIQRTQQEDSAVYLCASSLVPPTSGGARPQYFGPGTRLLVL.

CDR3 region: CASSTETSGTYEQYF. The CDR3 bases are TGCGCCAGCAGCACAGAGACTAGCGGGACCTACGAGCAGTACTTC. The V and J genes are TRBV5-1 and TRBJ2-7; 11 bases agree with TRBD2. CDR3 size: 15 residues. Germline V lookup: CDR1 SGHRS, CDR2 YFSETQ. V gave up 4 bases and J gave up 2 bases; unmatched junction bases: 5.

The CDR3 here is CATGMDRGYGTEAFF. Written as DNA, the CDR3 is TGTGCCACGGGGATGGACAGGGGGTATGGCACTGAAGCTTTCTTT. This rearrangement joins TRBV15 to TRBJ1-1, with 10 bases fitting TRBD1. Per germline, CDR1 LNHNV and CDR2 YYDKDF (reference sequence). V lost 9 bases to trimming and J lost 4 bases; unmatched junction nucleotides: 11. CDR3 length: 15 residues.

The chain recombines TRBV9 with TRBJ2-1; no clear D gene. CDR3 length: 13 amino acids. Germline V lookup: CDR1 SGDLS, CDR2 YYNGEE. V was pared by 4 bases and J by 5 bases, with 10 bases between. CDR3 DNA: TGTGCCAGCAGCATAAGACAAGACAATGAGCAGTTCTTC. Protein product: CASSIRQDNEQFF.

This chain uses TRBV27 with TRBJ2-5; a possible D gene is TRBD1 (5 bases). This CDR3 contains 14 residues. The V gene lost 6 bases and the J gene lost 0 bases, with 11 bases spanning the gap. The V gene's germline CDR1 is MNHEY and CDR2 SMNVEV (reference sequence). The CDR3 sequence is CASRRRQYQETQYF. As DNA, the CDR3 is TGTGCCAGCAGAAGACGACAGTACCAAGAGACCCAGTACTTC.

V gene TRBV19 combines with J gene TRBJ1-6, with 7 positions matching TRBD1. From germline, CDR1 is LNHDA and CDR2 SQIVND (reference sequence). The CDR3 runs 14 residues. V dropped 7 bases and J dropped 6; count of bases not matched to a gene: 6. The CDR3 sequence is CASNMGQSNSPLHF. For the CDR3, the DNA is TGTGCCAGTAACATGGGACAGAGTAATTCACCCCTCCACTTT.

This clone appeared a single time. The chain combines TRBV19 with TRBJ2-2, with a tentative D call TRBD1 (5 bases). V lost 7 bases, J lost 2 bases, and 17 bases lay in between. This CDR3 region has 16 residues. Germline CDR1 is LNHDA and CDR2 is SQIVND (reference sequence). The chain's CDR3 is CASKVGRALNTGELFF. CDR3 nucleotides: TGTGCCAGTAAAGTAGGCAGGGCCTTAAACACCGGGGAGCTGTTTTTT.

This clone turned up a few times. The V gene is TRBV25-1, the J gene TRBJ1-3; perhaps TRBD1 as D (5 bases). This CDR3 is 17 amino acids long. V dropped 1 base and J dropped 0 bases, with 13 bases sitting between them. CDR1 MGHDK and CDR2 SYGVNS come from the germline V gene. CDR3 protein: CASSESPGSYSGNTIYF. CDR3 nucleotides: TGTGCCAGCAGTGAATCCCCAGGGTCCTACTCTGGAAACACCATATATTTT.

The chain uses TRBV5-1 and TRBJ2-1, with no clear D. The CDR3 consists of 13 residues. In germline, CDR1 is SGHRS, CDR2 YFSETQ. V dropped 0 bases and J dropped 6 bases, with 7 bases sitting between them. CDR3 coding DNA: TGCGCCAGCAGCTTGGAACAGCTCAATGAGCAGTTCTTC. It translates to CASSLEQLNEQFF.

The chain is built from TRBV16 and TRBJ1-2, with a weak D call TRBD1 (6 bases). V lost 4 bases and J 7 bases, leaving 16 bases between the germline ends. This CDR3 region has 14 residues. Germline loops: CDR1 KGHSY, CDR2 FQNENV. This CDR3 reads CASSPKRGGSGYTF. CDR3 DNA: TGTGCCAGCAGCCCCAAAAGGGGGGGTAGTGGCTACACCTTC. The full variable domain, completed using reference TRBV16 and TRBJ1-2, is GEEVAQTPKHLVRGEGQKAKLYCAPIKGHSYVFWYQQVLKNEFKFLISFQNENVFDETGMPKERFSAKCLPNSPCSLEIQATKLEDSAVYFCASSPKRGGSGYTFGSGTRLTVV.

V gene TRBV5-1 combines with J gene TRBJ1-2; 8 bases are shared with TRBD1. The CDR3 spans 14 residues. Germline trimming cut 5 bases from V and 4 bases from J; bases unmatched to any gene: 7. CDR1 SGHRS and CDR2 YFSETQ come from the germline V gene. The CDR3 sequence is CASSSNGQGYGYTF. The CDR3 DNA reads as TGCGCCAGCAGTTCTAACGGACAGGGCTATGGCTACACCTTC.

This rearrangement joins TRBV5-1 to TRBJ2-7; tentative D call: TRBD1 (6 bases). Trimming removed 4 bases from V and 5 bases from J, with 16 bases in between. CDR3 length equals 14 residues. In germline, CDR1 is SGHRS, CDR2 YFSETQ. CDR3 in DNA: TGCGCCAGCAGCCCGGGACACGGAGATAACGAGCAGTACTTC. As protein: CASSPGHGDNEQYF.

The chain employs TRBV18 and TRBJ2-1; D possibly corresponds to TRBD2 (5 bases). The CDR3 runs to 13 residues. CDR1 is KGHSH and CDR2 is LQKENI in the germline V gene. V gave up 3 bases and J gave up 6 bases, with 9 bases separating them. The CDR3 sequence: CASSPGVSNEQFF. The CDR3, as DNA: TGTGCCAGCTCACCCGGGGTTAGCAATGAGCAGTTCTTC. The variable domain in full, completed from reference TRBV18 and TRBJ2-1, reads NAGVMQNPRHLVRRRGQEARLRCSPMKGHSHVYWYRQLPEEGLKFMVYLQKENIIDESGMPKERFSAEFPKEGPSILRIQQVVRGDSAAYFCASSPGVSNEQFFGPGTRLTVL.

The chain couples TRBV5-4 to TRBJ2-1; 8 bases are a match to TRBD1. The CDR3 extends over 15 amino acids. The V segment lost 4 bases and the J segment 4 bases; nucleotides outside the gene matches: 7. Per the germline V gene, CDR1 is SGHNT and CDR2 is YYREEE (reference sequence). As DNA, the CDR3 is TGTGCCAGCAGCCCCCCGCAGGGGGCTTACAATGAGCAGTTCTTC. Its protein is CASSPPQGAYNEQFF.

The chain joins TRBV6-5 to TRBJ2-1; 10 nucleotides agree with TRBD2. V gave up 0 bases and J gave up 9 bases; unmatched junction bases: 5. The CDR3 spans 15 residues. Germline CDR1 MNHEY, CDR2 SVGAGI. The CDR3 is CASSYSSGGAIEQFF. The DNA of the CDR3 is TGTGCCAGCAGTTACTCCAGCGGGGGGGCCATTGAGCAGTTCTTC.

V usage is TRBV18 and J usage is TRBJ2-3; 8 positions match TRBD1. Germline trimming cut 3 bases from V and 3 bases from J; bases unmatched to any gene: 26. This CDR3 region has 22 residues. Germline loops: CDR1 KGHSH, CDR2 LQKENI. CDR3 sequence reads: CASSPPAKPPPDDRGRTDTQYF. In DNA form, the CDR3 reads TGTGCCAGCTCACCTCCAGCGAAACCTCCCCCCGATGACAGGGGACGAACAGATACGCAGTATTTT.

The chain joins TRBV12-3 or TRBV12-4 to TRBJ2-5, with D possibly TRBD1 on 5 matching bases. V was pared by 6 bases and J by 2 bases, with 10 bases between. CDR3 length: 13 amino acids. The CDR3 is CASSDRAQETQYF. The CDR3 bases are TGTGCCAGCAGCGACAGAGCTCAAGAGACCCAGTACTTC.

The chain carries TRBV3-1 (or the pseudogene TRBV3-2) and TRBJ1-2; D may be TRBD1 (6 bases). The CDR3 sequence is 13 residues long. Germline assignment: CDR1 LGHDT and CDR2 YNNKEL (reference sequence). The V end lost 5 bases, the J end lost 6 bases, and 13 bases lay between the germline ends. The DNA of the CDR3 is TGTGCCAGCAGCGCCTGGACAGCGGATGGCTACACCTTC. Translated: CASSAWTADGYTF.

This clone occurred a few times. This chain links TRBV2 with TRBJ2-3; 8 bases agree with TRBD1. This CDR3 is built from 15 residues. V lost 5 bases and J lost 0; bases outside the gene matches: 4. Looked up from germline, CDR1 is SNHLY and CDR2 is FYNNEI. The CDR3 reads CASSSRQGSTDTQYF. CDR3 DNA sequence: TGTGCCAGCAGTTCCCGACAGGGGAGCACAGATACGCAGTATTTT.

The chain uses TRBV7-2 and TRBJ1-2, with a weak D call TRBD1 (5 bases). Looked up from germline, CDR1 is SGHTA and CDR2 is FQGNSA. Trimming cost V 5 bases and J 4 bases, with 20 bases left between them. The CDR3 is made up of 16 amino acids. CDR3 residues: CASSPEFRGTLYGYTF. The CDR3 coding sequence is TGTGCCAGCAGCCCTGAGTTCCGGGGGACCCTCTATGGCTACACCTTC.

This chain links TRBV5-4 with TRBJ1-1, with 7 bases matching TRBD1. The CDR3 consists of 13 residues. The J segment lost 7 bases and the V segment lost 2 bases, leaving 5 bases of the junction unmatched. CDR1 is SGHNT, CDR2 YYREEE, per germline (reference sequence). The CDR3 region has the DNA TGTGCCAGCAGCTTTAGGGGGACAGTTGAAGCTTTCTTT. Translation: CASSFRGTVEAFF.

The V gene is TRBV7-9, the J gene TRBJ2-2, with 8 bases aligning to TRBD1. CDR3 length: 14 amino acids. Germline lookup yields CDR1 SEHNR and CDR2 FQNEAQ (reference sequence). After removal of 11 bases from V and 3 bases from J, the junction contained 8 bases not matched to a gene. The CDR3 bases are TGTGCCCCTCTCAGGGGGCGCGACACCGGGGAGCTGTTTTTT. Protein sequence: CAPLRGRDTGELFF.

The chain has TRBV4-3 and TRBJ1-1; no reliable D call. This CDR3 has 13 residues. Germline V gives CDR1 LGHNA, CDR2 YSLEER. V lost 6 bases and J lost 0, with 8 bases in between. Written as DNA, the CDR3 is TGCGCCAGCAGTCGGGGTTTGAACACTGAAGCTTTCTTT. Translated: CASSRGLNTEAFF.